The 23 T cell receptor beta chains presented below share a single source sample, sequenced in a study of regulatory T cells in long-lasting Graves disease. Time point here: newly diagnosed GD, antithyroid drugs for less than 3 months. Extracted RNA from PBMCs served as the source of the TCR library. Arm-PCR of CDR3 regions with iRepertoire HTBI primers generated TCR beta libraries. MiXCR, applied by TCRdb to the multiplex PCR reads, yields one record per CDR3 protein. The table lists some 340,000 distinct CDR3 sequences, about 12% of them singletons, with 15% to 20% in the top ten. These same data were also listed under a study on T cells in Graves' hyperthyroidism and ophthalmopathy.

The specimen was peripheral blood mononuclear cells (PBMCs), collected at new diagnosis, from a patient treated with antithyroid drugs. The receptor source for this set is a woman aged 18 to 35 with Graves disease.

The chain carries TRBV24-1 and TRBJ1-4, with D unresolved. The CDR3 is 14 amino acids. The V end was cut by 4 bases, the J end by 8 bases, with 13 bases between. Germline lookup yields CDR1 KGHDR and CDR2 SFDVKD. For the CDR3, the DNA is TGTGCCACCAGTGACTCCGACGGAAGGGAAAAACTGTTTTTT. Its translation is CATSDSDGREKLFF.

The chain couples TRBV10-3 to TRBJ1-3; D is possibly TRBD1 (5 bases). The CDR3 contains 17 residues. V was shortened by 0 bases and J by 0 bases, with 12 bases between the two germline ends. Germline CDR1 ENHRY, CDR2 SYGVKD. The CDR3 DNA reads TGTGCCATCAGTGAGTCCCGACAGCTCTCCTCTGGAAACACCATATATTTT. This translates into CAISESRQLSSGNTIYF.

The rearrangement uses TRBV6-1 and TRBJ2-5; D gene ambiguous. CDR1 and CDR2 (germline): MNHNS, SASEGT. The germline V and J ends were trimmed by 8 bases and 1 base, with 5 bases remaining between them. CDR3 length equals 11 residues. The chain's CDR3 is CASGFQETQYF. CDR3 in DNA: TGTGCCAGCGGGTTCCAAGAGACCCAGTACTTC.

This clonotype was counted many times. The chain has TRBV20-1 and TRBJ2-3; 12 nucleotides match TRBD2. The length of the CDR3 is 15 residues. Germline CDR1 and CDR2: DFQATT and SNEGSKA (reference sequence). The J segment lost 4 bases and the V segment lost 5 bases, leaving 7 bases of the junction unmatched. The CDR3 protein is CSAATSGGWADTQYF. The CDR3 bases are TGCAGTGCTGCCACTAGCGGGGGGTGGGCAGATACGCAGTATTTT.

Only a few counts were recorded for this clonotype. The CDR3 is CASRGYTGELFF. The CDR3 bases are TGTGCCAGCAGGGGGTACACCGGGGAGCTGTTTTTT. The V gene is TRBV6-2 or TRBV6-3, the J gene TRBJ2-2, with D hard to call. V dropped 6 bases and J dropped 3 bases, with 5 bases sitting between them. Per the germline V gene, CDR1 is MNHEY and CDR2 is SVGEGT. The length of the CDR3 is 12 residues.

This clonotype was detected many times. V usage is TRBV27 and J usage is TRBJ1-5, with D uncertain. This CDR3 contains 14 residues. V was pared by 4 bases and J by 0 bases, with 7 bases between. The germline V gene has CDR1 MNHEY and CDR2 SMNVEV (reference sequence). In DNA form, the CDR3 reads TGTGCCAGCAGTTCATTGTATAGCAATCAGCCCCAGCATTTT. Protein: CASSSLYSNQPQHF.

This clonotype showed up many times. This chain joins TRBV6-2 or TRBV6-3 and TRBJ1-5; D possibly corresponds to TRBD1 (5 bases). This CDR3 has 16 residues. Looked up from germline, CDR1 is MNHEY and CDR2 is SVGEGT. V was clipped by 5 bases and J by 6 bases, with 20 bases between them. Here the CDR3 DNA reads TGTGCCAGCAGTGAAGCCCCGGCAGGGTCGCGTCAGCCCCAGCATTTT. It yields the protein CASSEAPAGSRQPQHF.

The table lists this clonotype with many counts. The CDR3 protein is CASSIGGSEAFF. CDR3 coding DNA: TGTGCCAGTAGTATAGGTGGTTCTGAAGCTTTCTTT. The chain employs TRBV19 and TRBJ1-1; the D is unclear. Trimming took 1 base from V and 6 from J, leaving 6 bases between them. This CDR3 is 12 amino acids long. Germline V CDR1 and CDR2: LNHDA, SQIVND (reference sequence).

This clonotype was seen more than once but under ten times. The chain links TRBV20-1 to TRBJ2-1; 7 nucleotides agree with TRBD2. Germline lookup yields CDR1 DFQATT and CDR2 SNEGSKA (reference sequence). J lost 5 bases, V lost 4 bases, and 5 bases had no gene match. The CDR3 is 13 residues long. The CDR3 protein is CSAMTSIHNEQFF. As DNA, the CDR3 is TGCAGTGCTATGACTAGCATCCACAATGAGCAGTTCTTC.

This clonotype was observed many times. The gene calls are TRBV11-1 and TRBJ2-3; 7 bases line up with TRBD2. Germline V gives CDR1 SGHAT, CDR2 FQDESV (reference sequence). The trim removed 5 bases at V and 2 bases at J, leaving 10 bases unmatched. The CDR3 loop spans 16 amino acids. The CDR3 coding sequence is TGTGCCAGCAGCCCCCGGCGGAGCGGGGCCACAGATACGCAGTATTTT. It codes for CASSPRRSGATDTQYF.

This clonotype was detected only a few times. This chain uses TRBV5-6 with TRBJ1-2; no reliable D call. Germline assignment: CDR1 SGHDT and CDR2 YYEEEE. CDR3 length: 15 residues. Trimming removed 5 bases from V and 3 bases from J, with 17 bases in between. CDR3 DNA: TGTGCCAGCAGTCACCAGCATCGGGCCCACTATGGCTACACCTTC. It yields the protein CASSHQHRAHYGYTF.

This clonotype was counted ten times or more. The chain carries TRBV18 and TRBJ2-5, with D possibly being TRBD2 (5 bases). V gave up 1 base and J gave up 0 bases, with 15 bases separating them. Germline lookup yields CDR1 KGHSH and CDR2 LQKENI. This CDR3 region has 17 residues. The CDR3 protein is CASSPLSGDRYQETQYF. CDR3 in DNA: TGTGCCAGCTCACCACTTTCCGGGGATCGGTACCAAGAGACCCAGTACTTC.

This clonotype has a count of ten or more. The rearrangement links TRBV7-3 to TRBJ2-2; 7 bases map to TRBD1. The CDR3 runs to 13 residues. The trim removed 5 bases at V and 6 bases at J, leaving 3 bases unmatched. Germline V lookup: CDR1 SGHTA, CDR2 FQGTGA. The CDR3: CASSKDRSGELFF. The DNA for the CDR3 is TGTGCCAGCAGCAAGGACAGGTCCGGGGAGCTGTTTTTT.

The gene calls are TRBV10-3 and TRBJ2-3; D is unresolved. Germline values: CDR1 ENHRY, CDR2 SYGVKD. The CDR3 loop spans 12 amino acids. V lost 8 bases to trimming and J lost 6 bases, with 12 bases between them. CDR3 sequence reads: CAIGENVDTQYF. For the CDR3, the DNA is TGTGCCATCGGGGAAAACGTGGATACGCAGTATTTT.

This clonotype has a count of ten or more. The CDR3 nucleotides read TGTGCCAGCAGTCGATACAATGAGCAGTTCTTC. Protein: CASSRYNEQFF. V is TRBV7-2 and J is TRBJ2-1; no clear D. This CDR3 comprises 11 residues. Germline V gives CDR1 SGHTA, CDR2 FQGNSA. The ends were cut back, 6 bases at V and 4 bases at J, with 4 bases in the middle. Combining the CDR3 with reference TRBV7-2 and TRBJ2-1 gives the whole variable domain GAGVSQSPSNKVTEKGKDVELRCDPISGHTALYWYRQSLGQGLEFLIYFQGNSAPDKSGLPSDRFSAERTGGSVSTLTIQRTQQEDSAVYLCASSRYNEQFFGPGTRLTVL.

As for this clonotype: One base away lies a much larger clone, so this may be a sequencing read error. J is TRBJ1-1 and V is TRBV30; possible D gene TRBD1, 5 bases. The ends were cut back, 5 bases at V and 3 bases at J, with 19 bases in the middle. Looked up from germline, CDR1 is GTSNPN and CDR2 is SVGIG (reference sequence). CDR3 length: 15 amino acids. The CDR3 DNA reads TGTGCCTGGGACCCCAGCTGGGGAGGGGACACTGAAGCTTTCTTT. This codes for CAWDPSWGGDTEAFF. Full variable domain (rest looked up from reference TRBV30 and TRBJ1-1): SQTIHQWPATLVQPVGSPLSLECTVEGTSNPNLYWYRQAAGRGLQLLFYSVGIGQISSEVPQNLSASRPQDRQFILSSKKLLLSDSGFYLCAWDPSWGGDTEAFFGQGTRLTVV.

In its sample, this clonotype was seen many times. This rearrangement joins TRBV20-1 to TRBJ2-6, with TRBD1 matching 8 bases. The V gene's germline CDR1 is DFQATT and CDR2 SNEGSKA (reference sequence). V lost 5 bases and J lost 3; bases outside the gene matches: 6. This CDR3 spans 15 amino acids. The CDR3 region is CSAAQGADGANVLTF. The CDR3 DNA sequence: TGCAGTGCTGCGCAGGGGGCGGATGGGGCCAACGTCCTGACTTTC.

This clonotype was seen ten or more times. The chain has TRBV5-1 and TRBJ1-4; TRBD1 aligns across 7 bases. This CDR3 has 15 amino acids. V lost 2 bases and J lost 3; bases outside the gene matches: 4. Per the germline V gene, CDR1 is SGHRS and CDR2 is YFSETQ. DNA for the CDR3: TGCGCCAGCAGCTTCGACAGGGTTGCTAATGAAAAACTGTTTTTT. Encoded protein: CASSFDRVANEKLFF.

J is TRBJ2-2 and V is TRBV27; TRBD1 or TRBD2 may be the D gene (5 bases each). CDR1 is MNHEY and CDR2 is SMNVEV in the germline V gene (reference sequence). The CDR3 is 15 amino acids. Trimming stripped 3 bases from V and 5 bases from J, with 13 bases between. CDR3 residues: CASSFRLGVTGELFF. CDR3 DNA sequence: TGTGCCAGCAGTTTTCGACTGGGGGTTACCGGGGAGCTGTTTTTT.

The CDR3 nucleotides are TGTGCCAGCAGAGTGGGGGGAGCGTATGGCTACACCTTC. This codes for CASRVGGAYGYTF. The chain carries TRBV6-1 and TRBJ1-2, with D perhaps matching TRBD1 (5 bases). This CDR3 contains 13 residues. Trimming took off 6 bases at V and 5 bases at J, with 13 bases between the two ends. Germline values: CDR1 MNHNS, CDR2 SASEGT.

The chain carries TRBV3-1 and TRBJ2-5; D may match TRBD1 or TRBD2 (6 bases each). In germline, CDR1 is LGHDT, CDR2 YNNKEL (reference sequence). This CDR3 region has 15 residues. The V end lost 6 bases, the J end lost 4 bases, and 18 bases lay between the germline ends. As DNA, the CDR3 is TGTGCCAGCAGATGGGGGGCAGGGAATCGAGAGACCCAGTACTTC. Encoded protein: CASRWGAGNRETQYF.

This clonotype was detected only a few times. DNA of the CDR3: TGTGCCATTGCGGGACAGGGGTACGAGCAGTACTTC. This encodes CAIAGQGYEQYF. This chain connects TRBV28 to TRBJ2-7, with TRBD1 matching over 10 bases. There are 12 residues in the CDR3. Germline lookup yields CDR1 MDHEN and CDR2 SYDVKM. V gave up 10 bases and J gave up 4 bases; unmatched junction bases: 4.

This clonotype has ten or more counts. The chain combines TRBV20-1 with TRBJ2-3; TRBD2 aligns across 9 bases. V shed 5 bases, J shed 0 bases, and the junction held 15 bases outside the gene matches. The CDR3 contains 18 residues. The V gene's germline CDR1 is DFQATT and CDR2 SNEGSKA (reference sequence). The DNA of the CDR3 is TGCAGTGCTCATAGACTAGCGGAGGACGATCCTAGCACAGATACGCAGTATTTT. Encoded protein: CSAHRLAEDDPSTDTQYF.